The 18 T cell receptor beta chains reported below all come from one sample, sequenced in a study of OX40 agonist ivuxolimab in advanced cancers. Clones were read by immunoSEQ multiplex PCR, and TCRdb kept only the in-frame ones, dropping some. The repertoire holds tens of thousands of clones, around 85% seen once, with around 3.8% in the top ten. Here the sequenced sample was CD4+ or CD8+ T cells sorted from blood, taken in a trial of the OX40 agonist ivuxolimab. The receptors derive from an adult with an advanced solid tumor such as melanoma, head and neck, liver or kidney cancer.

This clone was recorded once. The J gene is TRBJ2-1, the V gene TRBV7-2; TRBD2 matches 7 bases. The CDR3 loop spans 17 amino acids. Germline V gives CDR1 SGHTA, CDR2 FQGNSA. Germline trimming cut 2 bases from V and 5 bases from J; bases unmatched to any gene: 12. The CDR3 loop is CASSLFILAGENNEQFF. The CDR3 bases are TGTGCCAGCAGCTTATTTATCCTCGCGGGGGAAAACAATGAGCAGTTCTTC.

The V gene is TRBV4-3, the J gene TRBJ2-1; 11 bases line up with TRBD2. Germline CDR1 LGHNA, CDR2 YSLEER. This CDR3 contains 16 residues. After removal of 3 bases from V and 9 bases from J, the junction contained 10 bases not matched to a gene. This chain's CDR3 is CASSQGSSGRAIEQFF. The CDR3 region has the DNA TGCGCCAGCAGCCAGGGGAGTAGCGGGAGGGCCATTGAGCAGTTCTTC.

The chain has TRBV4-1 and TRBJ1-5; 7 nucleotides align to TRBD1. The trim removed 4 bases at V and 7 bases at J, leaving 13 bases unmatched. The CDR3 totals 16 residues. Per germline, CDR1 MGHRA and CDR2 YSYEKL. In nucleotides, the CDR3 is TGCGCCAGCAGCCCGACCCGACTGAGGGGGCCCCAGCCCCAGCATTTT. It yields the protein CASSPTRLRGPQPQHF.

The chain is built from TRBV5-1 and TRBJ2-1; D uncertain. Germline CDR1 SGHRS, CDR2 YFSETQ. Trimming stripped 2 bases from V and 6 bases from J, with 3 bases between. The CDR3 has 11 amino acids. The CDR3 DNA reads TGCGCCAGCAGCTTATCCAATGAGCAGTTCTTC. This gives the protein CASSLSNEQFF.

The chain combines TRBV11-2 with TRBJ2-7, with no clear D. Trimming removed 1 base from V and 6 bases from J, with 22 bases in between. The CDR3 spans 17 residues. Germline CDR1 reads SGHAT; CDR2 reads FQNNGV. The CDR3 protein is CASSLAPVAVLKSEQYF. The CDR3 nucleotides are TGTGCCAGCAGCTTAGCCCCCGTAGCAGTCCTTAAATCCGAGCAGTACTTC.

Written as DNA, the CDR3 is TGTGCCAGCAGTTTAAAGGGAACCACAGATACGCAGTATTTT. Encoded protein: CASSLKGTTDTQYF. The V gene is TRBV28, the J gene TRBJ2-3, with D unclear. CDR1 is MDHEN and CDR2 is SYDVKM in the germline V gene. The CDR3 totals 14 residues. Deletions cut 2 bases from V and 2 bases from J, with 8 bases between.

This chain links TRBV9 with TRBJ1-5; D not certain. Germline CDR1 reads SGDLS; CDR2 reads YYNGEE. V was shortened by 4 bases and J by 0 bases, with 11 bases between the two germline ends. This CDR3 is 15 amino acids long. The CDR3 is CASSPSGYSNQPQHF. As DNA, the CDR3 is TGTGCCAGCAGCCCCAGCGGTTATAGCAATCAGCCCCAGCATTTT.

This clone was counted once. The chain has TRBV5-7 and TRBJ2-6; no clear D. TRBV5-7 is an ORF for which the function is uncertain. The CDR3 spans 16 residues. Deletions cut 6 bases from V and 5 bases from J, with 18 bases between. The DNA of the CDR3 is TGTGCCAGCATCCAGTGCGTACAAAGTCGGGCCAACGTCCTGACTTTC. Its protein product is CASIQCVQSRANVLTF.

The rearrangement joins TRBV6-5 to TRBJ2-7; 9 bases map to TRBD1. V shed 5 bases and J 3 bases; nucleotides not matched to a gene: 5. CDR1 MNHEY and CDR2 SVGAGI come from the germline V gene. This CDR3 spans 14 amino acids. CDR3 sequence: CASSKTGGRYEQYF. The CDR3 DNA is TGTGCCAGCAGTAAGACAGGGGGTCGCTACGAGCAGTACTTC.

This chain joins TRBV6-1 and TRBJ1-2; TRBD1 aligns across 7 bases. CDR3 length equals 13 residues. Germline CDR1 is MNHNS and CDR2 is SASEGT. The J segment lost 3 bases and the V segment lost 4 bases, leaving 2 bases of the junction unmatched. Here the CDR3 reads CASSGDSDYGYTF. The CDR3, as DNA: TGTGCCAGCAGTGGGGACAGTGACTATGGCTACACCTTC.

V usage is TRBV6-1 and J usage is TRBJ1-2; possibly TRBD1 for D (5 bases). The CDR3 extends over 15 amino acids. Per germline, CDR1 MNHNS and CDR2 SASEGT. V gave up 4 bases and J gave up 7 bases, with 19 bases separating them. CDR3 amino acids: CASSGGTAVGGGYTF. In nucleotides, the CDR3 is TGTGCCAGCAGTGGAGGGACGGCCGTCGGCGGTGGCTACACCTTC.

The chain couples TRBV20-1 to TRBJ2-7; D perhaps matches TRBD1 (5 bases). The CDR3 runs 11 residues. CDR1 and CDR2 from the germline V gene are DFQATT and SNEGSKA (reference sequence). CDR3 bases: TGCAGCGCCCTAAGGGGTACGGAGCAGTACTTC. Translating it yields CSALRGTEQYF.

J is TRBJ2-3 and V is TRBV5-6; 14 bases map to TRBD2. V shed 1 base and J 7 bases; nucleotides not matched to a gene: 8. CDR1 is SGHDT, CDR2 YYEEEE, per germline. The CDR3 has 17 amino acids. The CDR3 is CASSLWSGTSGRNTQYF. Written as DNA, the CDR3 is TGTGCCAGCAGCTTGTGGTCCGGGACTAGCGGGAGAAATACGCAGTATTTT. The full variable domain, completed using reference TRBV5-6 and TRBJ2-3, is DAGVTQSPTHLIKTRGQQVTLRCSPKSGHDTVSWYQQALGQGPQFIFQYYEEEERQRGNFPDRFSGHQFPNYSSELNVNALLLGDSALYLCASSLWSGTSGRNTQYFGPGTRLTVL.

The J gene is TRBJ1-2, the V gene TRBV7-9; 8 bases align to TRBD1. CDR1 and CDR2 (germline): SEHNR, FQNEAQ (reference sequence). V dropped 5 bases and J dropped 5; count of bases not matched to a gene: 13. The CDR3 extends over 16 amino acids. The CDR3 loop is CASSHGAGQGGYGYTF. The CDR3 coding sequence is TGTGCCAGCAGCCATGGGGCCGGACAGGGCGGTTATGGCTACACCTTC.

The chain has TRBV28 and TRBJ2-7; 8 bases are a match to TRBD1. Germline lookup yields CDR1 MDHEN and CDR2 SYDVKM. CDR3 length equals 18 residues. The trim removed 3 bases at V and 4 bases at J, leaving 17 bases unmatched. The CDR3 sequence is CASSFLYTRGRGSYEQYF. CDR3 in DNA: TGTGCCAGCAGTTTTCTCTACACCAGGGGGCGTGGGTCGTACGAGCAGTACTTC.

The CDR3 DNA reads as TGTGCCAGCAGTTTACCGGGACTAGCGACTGGCAATGAGCAGTTCTTC. It yields the protein CASSLPGLATGNEQFF. The genes are TRBV28 and TRBJ2-1; 10 bases match TRBD2. Per germline, CDR1 MDHEN and CDR2 SYDVKM. The CDR3 covers 16 residues. The V and J ends lost 2 bases and 6 bases, in that order; junction bases with no gene match: 7.

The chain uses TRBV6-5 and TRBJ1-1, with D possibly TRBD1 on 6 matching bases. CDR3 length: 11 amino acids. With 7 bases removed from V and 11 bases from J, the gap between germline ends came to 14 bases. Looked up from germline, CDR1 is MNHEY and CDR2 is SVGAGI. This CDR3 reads CASITGSSAFF. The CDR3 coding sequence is TGTGCCAGCATTACAGGGAGTTCGGCTTTCTTT.

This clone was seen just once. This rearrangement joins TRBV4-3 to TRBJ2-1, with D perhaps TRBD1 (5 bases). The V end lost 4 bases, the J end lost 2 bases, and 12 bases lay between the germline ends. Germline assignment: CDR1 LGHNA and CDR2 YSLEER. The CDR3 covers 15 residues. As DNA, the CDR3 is TGCGCCAGCAGCCCAGGGCCCTGGGCCTACAATGAGCAGTTCTTC. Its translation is CASSPGPWAYNEQFF.